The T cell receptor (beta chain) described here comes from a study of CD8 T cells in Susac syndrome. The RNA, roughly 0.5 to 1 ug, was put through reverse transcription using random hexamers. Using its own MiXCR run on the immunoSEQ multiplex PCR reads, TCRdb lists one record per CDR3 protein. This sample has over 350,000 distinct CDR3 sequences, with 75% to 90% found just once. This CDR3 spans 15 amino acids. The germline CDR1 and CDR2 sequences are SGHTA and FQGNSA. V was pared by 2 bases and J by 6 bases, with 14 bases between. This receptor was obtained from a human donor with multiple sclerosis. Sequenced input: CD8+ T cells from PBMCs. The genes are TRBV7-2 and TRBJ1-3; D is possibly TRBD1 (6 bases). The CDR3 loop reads CASSLNPGVTNTIYF. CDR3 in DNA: TGTGCCAGCAGCTTAAATCCAGGGGTGACAAACACCATATATTTT.